The clone carrying this T cell receptor beta chain was seen repeatedly, ten times or more. Antigen unknown. This sample was included in a study of blood T cells in healthy people across ages. The study's findings and limits: Among T cells, TCR beta diversity per million cells dropped roughly linearly as age rose. A greater number of naive CD4+ cells and higher diversity distinguished long-lived donors from aged donors. Observed TCR beta diversity showed a strong correlation with the percentage of naive T cells as measured by flow cytometry.

A sample-barcoded 5' primer and a J-beta primer mix were used in a second PCR of roughly 7 to 12 cycles. TCRdb called the 5' RACE reads again in MiXCR, with one record for every CDR3 protein. This table holds hundreds of thousands of distinct CDR3 sequences, about 34% found once. The receptor comes from a man aged 18 to 29 in good health. The material sequenced was blood.

The CDR3 protein is CASSSGWGKSSYNEQFF. The DNA of the CDR3 is TGTGCCAGCAGCTCGGGGTGGGGGAAGAGCTCCTACAATGAGCAGTTCTTC. The chain employs TRBV12-3 or TRBV12-4 and TRBJ2-1; D could derive from TRBD1 or TRBD2 (5 bases each). Deletions cut 6 bases from V and 0 bases from J, with 18 bases between. The CDR3 is 17 residues long.